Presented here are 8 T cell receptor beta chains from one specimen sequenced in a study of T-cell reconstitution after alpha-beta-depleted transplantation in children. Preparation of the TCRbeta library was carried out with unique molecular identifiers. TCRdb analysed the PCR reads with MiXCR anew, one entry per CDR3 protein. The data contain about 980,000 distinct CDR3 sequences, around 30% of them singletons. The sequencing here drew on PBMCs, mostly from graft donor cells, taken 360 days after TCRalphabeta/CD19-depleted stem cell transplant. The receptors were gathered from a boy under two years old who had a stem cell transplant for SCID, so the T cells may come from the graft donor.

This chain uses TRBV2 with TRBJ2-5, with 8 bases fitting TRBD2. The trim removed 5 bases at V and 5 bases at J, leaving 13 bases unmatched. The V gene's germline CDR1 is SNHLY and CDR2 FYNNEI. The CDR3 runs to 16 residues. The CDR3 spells CASSRRGAGGEETQYF. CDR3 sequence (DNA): TGTGCCAGCAGTAGGAGGGGGGCGGGGGGTGAGGAGACCCAGTACTTC.

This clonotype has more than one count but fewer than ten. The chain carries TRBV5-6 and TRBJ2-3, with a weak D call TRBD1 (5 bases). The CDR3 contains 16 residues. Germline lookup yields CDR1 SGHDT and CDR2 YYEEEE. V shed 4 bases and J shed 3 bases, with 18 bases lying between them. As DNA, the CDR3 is TGTGCCAGCAGCGTAAGAACAGGATTGGGGACAGATACGCAGTATTTT. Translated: CASSVRTGLGTDTQYF.

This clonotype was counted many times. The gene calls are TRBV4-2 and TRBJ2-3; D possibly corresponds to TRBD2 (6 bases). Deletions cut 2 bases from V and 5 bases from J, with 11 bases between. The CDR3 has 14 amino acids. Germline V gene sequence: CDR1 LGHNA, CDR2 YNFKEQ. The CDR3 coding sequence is TGTGCCAGCAGCCAACGGGACTTCGGAGATACGCAGTATTTT. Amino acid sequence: CASSQRDFGDTQYF.

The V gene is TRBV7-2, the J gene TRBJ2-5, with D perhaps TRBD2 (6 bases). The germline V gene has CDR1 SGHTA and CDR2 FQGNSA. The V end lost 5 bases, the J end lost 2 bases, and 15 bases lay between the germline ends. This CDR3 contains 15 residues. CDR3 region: CASSPLDYPQETQYF. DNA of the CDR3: TGTGCCAGCAGCCCGTTGGACTACCCTCAAGAGACCCAGTACTTC.

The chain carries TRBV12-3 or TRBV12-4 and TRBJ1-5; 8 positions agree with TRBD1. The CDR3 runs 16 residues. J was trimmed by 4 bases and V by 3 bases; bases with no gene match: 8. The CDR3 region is CASSFEDRVRNQPQHF. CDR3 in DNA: TGTGCCAGCAGTTTTGAGGACAGGGTAAGGAATCAGCCCCAGCATTTT.

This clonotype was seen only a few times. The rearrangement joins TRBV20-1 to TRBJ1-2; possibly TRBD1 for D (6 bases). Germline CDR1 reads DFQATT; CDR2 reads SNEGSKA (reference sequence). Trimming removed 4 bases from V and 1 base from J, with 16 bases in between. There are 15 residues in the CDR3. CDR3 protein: CSANVGGPLNYGYTF. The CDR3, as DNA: TGCAGTGCTAACGTAGGGGGGCCCCTTAACTATGGCTACACCTTC.

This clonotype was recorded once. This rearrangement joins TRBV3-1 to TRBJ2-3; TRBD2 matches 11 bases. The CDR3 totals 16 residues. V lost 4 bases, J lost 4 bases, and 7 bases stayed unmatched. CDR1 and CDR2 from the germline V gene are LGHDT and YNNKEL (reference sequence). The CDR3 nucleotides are TGTGCCAGCAGCCGTTACCTAGCGGGGGGCCCAGATACGCAGTATTTT. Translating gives CASSRYLAGGPDTQYF.

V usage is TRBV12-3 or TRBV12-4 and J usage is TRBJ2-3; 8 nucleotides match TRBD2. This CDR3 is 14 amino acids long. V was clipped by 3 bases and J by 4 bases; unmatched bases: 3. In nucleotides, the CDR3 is TGTGCCAGCAGTTTGGGGACTAGTTCAGATACGCAGTATTTT. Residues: CASSLGTSSDTQYF.